This T cell receptor beta chain was recovered during a study of beta chain features in type 1 diabetes (dated by TCRdb to 2017 to 2018). Regarding the complete study: Mean age, gender distribution, total cell number and subset yield were not different between patients and healthy donors. The study compared TCRB repertoires of sorted circulating CD4+ T cell subsets between recently diagnosed type 1 diabetes patients and matched healthy donors. A total of roughly 100 million sorted cells were examined across all samples, and RNA yield correlated strongly with the number of cells per subset. Whereas all 30 or so donors provided naive and central memory subsets, regulatory and stem cell-like memory subsets were isolated from just 8 patients and roughly eight healthy donors. Summary of the overall study and its limitations: Shorter templates might be favored by PCR, yet because patient and control samples were amplified and corrected together, any such skew would affect both groups equally. Fewer insertions and more nucleotide deletions at VDJ recombination sites were observed in patients with type 1 diabetes, implying thymic rearrangement abnormalities. Because cDNA rather than genomic DNA was sequenced, highly expressing activated cells could have been over-represented, although no difference in activation and CD3 levels was found between groups. The naive, central memory and regulatory TCRB repertoires appeared to resemble one another more closely among patients than among healthy donors. Because small numbers of individuals were included in the HLA sub-analyses, any influence of HLA type on TCRB rearrangement was left unresolved. A moderate but significant shortening of TCRB CDR3 length was observed in type 1 diabetes patients in all four CD4+ subsets.

Trimming takes 1 base from V and 2 bases from J, and the germline ends sit 5 bases apart. The CDR3 contains 13 residues, cysteine and phenylalanine counted. Only CDR3 DNA remains: 39 bases, in frame from the first base. The germline V gene gives CDR1 as SGHDT and CDR2 as YYEEEE. The High Capacity cDNA Reverse Transcription Kit was used to reverse transcribe all of the isolated RNA, meaning that expressed TCRB transcripts were what got sequenced. Deep immunoSEQ sequencing was performed on naive, central memory and regulatory T cell samples, with an average of roughly 3.6 million total reads per sample. Sorted cells were lysed in RLT buffer and RNA was extracted with DNase-treated RNeasy Micro or Mini kits, depending on cell number. Each cell subset was processed separately to prevent cross-contamination, with patient and healthy donor samples processed together. The immunoSEQ multiplex PCR was used to amplify TCRB sequences from cDNA, generating 87-bp fragments that spanned the CDR3 region. Sequencing of the amplicons was done on the Illumina HiSeq platform. From the authors' description of their analysis: PCR bias was computationally corrected using synthetic template baselines, reads within Hamming distance 2 were collapsed, and singletons that could not be merged were discarded. Reads were aligned to IMGT to assign V, D and J genes, CDR3 length, and insertions or deletions at six rearrangement sites. Within each subset, clonotype counts were normalized to sorted cell number, and only after that were true diversity and Gini coefficients computed with the tcR R package. The overlap coefficient, calculated on TCRB nucleotide sequences, was used to quantify repertoire sharing. Out-of-frame TCRB sequences from naive cells were analyzed to stand in for the pre-selection repertoire. In TCRdb, the immuneACCESS table is reduced to in-frame sequences with V and J assigned. These tables do not hold every clone; where another copy was compared, an unresolved V gene accounts for under half, and the others remain unexplained. V, J and clone size derive from that table, while D and trimming were established from the DNA sequence. This sample gives about 350,000 clones in total; about 19% of them show up just once. The biggest ten clones account for under 0.05% of the sample.

Each donor gave one peripheral blood draw, averaging about 120 mL, which was collected into heparinised tubes. A BD FACSAria II was used to sort naive, central memory, regulatory and stem cell-like memory CD4+ T cells with a panel that included CD45RO, CCR7, CD25, CD127, CD95 and CD27. All sorted populations exceeded 95% purity. PBMCs were isolated right away by Lymphoprep density gradient centrifugation and were stained directly, without culture. So that batch effects would be minimized, each experiment stained and sorted samples in pairs, pairing one healthy donor with one patient. With regard to this clone: Its antigen remains undetermined. Base qualities are not provided; no much larger clone lies one nucleotide away.

The sequence came from a woman under 30 in good health. Sample: naive CD4+ T cells from blood. The cell subset or site tag for this specimen amounts to: true naive CD4+ T cells. The sequence links TRBV5-6 to TRBJ2-3; confidence is insufficient to name the D gene. The nucleotide sequence is TGTGCCAGCAGCTTGAGCTCCACAGATACGCAGTATTTT. Its translation is CASSLSSTDTQYF.